This is a list of T cell receptor beta chains from one sample in a study of T cell responses to AZD1222 COVID-19 vaccine. TCRdb's copy holds only in-frame clones and misses some; the assay was immunoSEQ multiplex PCR. Among roughly 140,000 clones, 70% to 90% were seen once, and the ten largest hold 5.5% to 7%. The sample in question was peripheral blood, obtained after recovery from COVID-19. Source of these receptors: an adult who had recovered from COVID-19. CDR3s include the opening cysteine and the closing phenylalanine or tryptophan. D genes are given only for firm matches.

cdr3_aa | d_call | j_call | v_call
CASSHRDRGHLNQPQHF | TRBD1 | TRBJ1-5 | TRBV11-3
CASSLTERNEKLFF | . | TRBJ1-4 | TRBV13
CASIDRGDLNIQYF | TRBD1 | TRBJ2-4 | TRBV19
CASSIRGQGDQPQHF | . | TRBJ1-5 | TRBV28
CASSQVLMKTNTEAFF | . | TRBJ1-1 | TRBV4-1
CASSLQGNTGELFF | . | TRBJ2-2 | TRBV19
CVSSQWGTGGPNTEAFF | TRBD1 | TRBJ1-1 | TRBV3-1/TRBV3-2
CASSLAGFEGQETQYF | . | TRBJ2-5 | TRBV27
CASSDGGAGSSYNSPLHF | . | TRBJ1-6 | TRBV2
CASSFDHGRNIQYF | . | TRBJ2-4 | TRBV5-1
CASSWTGDYGYTF | TRBD1 | TRBJ1-2 | TRBV19
CASSPTTARGAEAFF | . | TRBJ1-1 | TRBV9
CASTKTGAGVNTEAFF | TRBD1 | TRBJ1-1 | TRBV27
CASSDSARATNYGYTF | . | TRBJ1-2 | TRBV25-1
CASSRSGHENTEAFF | . | TRBJ1-1 | TRBV6-5
CASSLAVASGGWGTQYF | TRBD2 | TRBJ2-5 | TRBV7-2
CASSFGNSGANVLTF | . | TRBJ2-6 | TRBV27
CASSPSSYEQYF | . | TRBJ2-7 | TRBV3-1/TRBV3-2
CASRGYRLSNQPQHF | . | TRBJ1-5 | TRBV19
CASSKPVRGPYSGNTIYF | . | TRBJ1-3 | TRBV21-1
CASSDSAAGGPLAKNIQYF | . | TRBJ2-4 | TRBV10-1
CASSFGRGRILHF | . | TRBJ1-6 | TRBV19
CASSSLQGGYGYTF | . | TRBJ1-2 | TRBV5-5
CASSQQSSGANVLTF | . | TRBJ2-6 | TRBV18